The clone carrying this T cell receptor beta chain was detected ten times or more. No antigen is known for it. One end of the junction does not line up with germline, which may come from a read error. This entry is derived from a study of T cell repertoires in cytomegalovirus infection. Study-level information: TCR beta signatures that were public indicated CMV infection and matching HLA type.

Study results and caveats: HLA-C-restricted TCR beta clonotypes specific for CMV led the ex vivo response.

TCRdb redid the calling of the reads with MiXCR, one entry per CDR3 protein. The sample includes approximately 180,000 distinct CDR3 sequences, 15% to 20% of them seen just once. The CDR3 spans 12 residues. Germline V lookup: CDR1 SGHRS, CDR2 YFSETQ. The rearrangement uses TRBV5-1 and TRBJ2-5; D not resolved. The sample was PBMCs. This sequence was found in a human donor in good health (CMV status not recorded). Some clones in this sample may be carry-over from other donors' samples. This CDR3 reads CASSLDRETQYF. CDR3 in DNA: TGTGCCAGCAGCTTAGATAGAGAGACCCAGTACTTC.